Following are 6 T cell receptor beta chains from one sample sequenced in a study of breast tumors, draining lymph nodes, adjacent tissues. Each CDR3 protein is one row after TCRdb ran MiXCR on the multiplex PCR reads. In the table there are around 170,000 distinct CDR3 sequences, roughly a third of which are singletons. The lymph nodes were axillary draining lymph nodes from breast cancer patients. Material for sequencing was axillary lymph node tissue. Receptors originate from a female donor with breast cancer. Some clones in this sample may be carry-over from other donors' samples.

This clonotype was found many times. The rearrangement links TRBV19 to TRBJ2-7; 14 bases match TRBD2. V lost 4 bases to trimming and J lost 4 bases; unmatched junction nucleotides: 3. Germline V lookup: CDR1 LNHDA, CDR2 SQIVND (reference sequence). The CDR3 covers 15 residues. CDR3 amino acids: CASSRTSGRTYEQYF. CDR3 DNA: TGTGCCAGTAGTAGGACTAGCGGGAGGACTTACGAGCAGTACTTC.

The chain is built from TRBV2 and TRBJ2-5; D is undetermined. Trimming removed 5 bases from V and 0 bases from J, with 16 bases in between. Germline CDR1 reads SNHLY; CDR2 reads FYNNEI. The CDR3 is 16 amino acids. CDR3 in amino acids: CASSQELRLYQETQYF. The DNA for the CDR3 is TGTGCCAGCAGTCAGGAGTTACGACTTTACCAAGAGACCCAGTACTTC.

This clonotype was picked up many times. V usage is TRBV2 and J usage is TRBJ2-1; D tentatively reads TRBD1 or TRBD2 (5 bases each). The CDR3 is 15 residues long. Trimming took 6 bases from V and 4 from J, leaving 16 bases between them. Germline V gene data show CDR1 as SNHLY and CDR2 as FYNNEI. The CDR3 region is CASSSAGTTYNEQFF. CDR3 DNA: TGTGCCAGCAGCTCCGCCGGGACCACTTACAATGAGCAGTTCTTC.

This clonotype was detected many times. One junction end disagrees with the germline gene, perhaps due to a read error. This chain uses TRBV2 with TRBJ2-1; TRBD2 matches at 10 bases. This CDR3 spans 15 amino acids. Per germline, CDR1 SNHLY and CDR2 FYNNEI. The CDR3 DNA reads TGTTCCAGCAGTGCGACTAGCGGGTGGGACAATGAGCAGTTCTTC. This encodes CSSSATSGWDNEQFF.

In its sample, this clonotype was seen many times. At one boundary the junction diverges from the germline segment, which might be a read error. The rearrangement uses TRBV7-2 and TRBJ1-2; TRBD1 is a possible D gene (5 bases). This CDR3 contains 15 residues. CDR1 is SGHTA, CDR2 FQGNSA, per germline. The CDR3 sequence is CASSLGGNLNYGYPF. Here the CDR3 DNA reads TGTGCCAGCAGCTTAGGGGGCAACCTTAACTATGGCTACCCCTTC. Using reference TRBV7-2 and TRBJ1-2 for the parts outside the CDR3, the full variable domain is GAGVSQSPSNKVTEKGKDVELRCDPISGHTALYWYRQSLGQGLEFLIYFQGNSAPDKSGLPSDRFSAERTGGSVSTLTIQRTQQEDSAVYLCASSLGGNLNYGYPFGSGTRLTVV.

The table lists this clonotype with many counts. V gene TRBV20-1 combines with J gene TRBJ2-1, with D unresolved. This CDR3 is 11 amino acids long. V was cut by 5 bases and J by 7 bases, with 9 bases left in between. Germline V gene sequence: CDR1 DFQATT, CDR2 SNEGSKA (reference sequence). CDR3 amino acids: CSAANLNEQFF. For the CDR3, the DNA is TGCAGTGCTGCTAACTTGAATGAGCAGTTCTTC.